This entry lists 31 T cell receptor beta chains sequenced from one sample in a study of cytomegalovirus exposure and HLA in healthy donors. The PCR made use of 60 Vbeta and 13 Jbeta primers. Method: immunoSEQ multiplex PCR; TCRdb's copy keeps in-frame clones and lacks some. The table shows roughly 150,000 clones, with roughly 70% occurring only once. The sample comprised PBMCs. The receptors originated from a man aged 30 to 45 in good health and CMV-seropositive.

There are a few counts of this clone. The chain employs TRBV25-1 and TRBJ2-5; the match to TRBD2 covers 7 bases. Germline trimming cut 4 bases from V and 5 bases from J; bases unmatched to any gene: 10. CDR1 and CDR2 (germline): MGHDK, SYGVNS. The CDR3 runs 15 residues. This CDR3 reads CASSGAGVTWETQYF. Here the CDR3 DNA reads TGTGCCAGCAGTGGGGCGGGGGTTACCTGGGAGACCCAGTACTTC.

V is TRBV4-1 and J is TRBJ1-4; D gene ambiguous. The CDR3 has 14 residues. The V end lost 3 bases, the J end lost 8 bases, and 13 bases lay between the germline ends. Per the germline V gene, CDR1 is MGHRA and CDR2 is YSYEKL. CDR3 loop: CASSHPVRREKLFF. CDR3 nucleotides: TGCGCCAGCAGCCACCCCGTGCGGAGGGAAAAACTGTTTTTT.

V gene TRBV13 combines with J gene TRBJ2-7; the D is unclear. Per germline, CDR1 PRHDT and CDR2 FYEKMQ (reference sequence). This CDR3 spans 15 amino acids. Trimming removed 0 bases from V and 2 bases from J, with 11 bases in between. CDR3 sequence reads: CASSLGGFKTYEQYF. The CDR3, as DNA: TGTGCCAGCAGCTTAGGGGGCTTTAAAACCTACGAGCAGTACTTC.

The table lists this clone with a few counts. The chain employs TRBV5-6 and TRBJ2-1; D gene ambiguous. The ends were cut back, 4 bases at V and 4 bases at J, with 3 bases in the middle. There are 11 residues in the CDR3. CDR1 and CDR2 (germline): SGHDT, YYEEEE. Here the CDR3 reads CASSLYNEQFF. The CDR3, as DNA: TGTGCCAGCAGCCTTTACAATGAGCAGTTCTTC.

This sequence joins TRBV5-1 and TRBJ2-3, with 9 bases lining up with TRBD2. The CDR3 has 18 residues. Germline CDR1 SGHRS, CDR2 YFSETQ. Germline trimming cut 6 bases from V and 1 base from J; bases unmatched to any gene: 15. CDR3 residues: CASNPLSWLAGRTDTQYF. The CDR3, as DNA: TGCGCCAGCAACCCCCTAAGTTGGCTAGCGGGACGCACAGATACGCAGTATTTT.

This clone showed up just once. V and J are TRBV5-1 and TRBJ1-1; a weak D match, TRBD1 (6 bases). V was cut by 1 base and J by 3 bases, with 16 bases left in between. The CDR3 loop spans 16 amino acids. CDR1 and CDR2 from the germline V gene are SGHRS and YFSETQ. As DNA, the CDR3 is TGCGCCAGCAGCTTGCAGTGGGGGCGTGAGGACACTGAAGCTTTCTTT. Protein product: CASSLQWGREDTEAFF.

This sequence joins TRBV2 and TRBJ1-1; D possibly corresponds to TRBD1 (6 bases). Between the trimmed V and J ends, which lost 0 bases and 1 base, there was a span of 12 bases. Germline lookup yields CDR1 SNHLY and CDR2 FYNNEI. This CDR3 comprises 16 residues. The CDR3 sequence: CASSEALRGANTEAFF. CDR3 sequence (DNA): TGTGCCAGCAGTGAAGCGCTTCGGGGGGCGAACACTGAAGCTTTCTTT. The full variable domain, completed using reference TRBV2 and TRBJ1-1, is EPEVTQTPSHQVTQMGQEVILRCVPISNHLYFYWYRQILGQKVEFLVSFYNNEISEKSEIFDDQFSVERPDGSNFTLKIRSTKLEDSAMYFCASSEALRGANTEAFFGQGTRLTVV.

The genes are TRBV28 and TRBJ1-1, with TRBD1 matching over 10 bases. Unmatched junction bases numbered 8, after V lost 6 bases and J lost 4 bases. The germline V gene encodes CDR1 MDHEN and CDR2 SYDVKM. The CDR3 contains 15 residues. CDR3 sequence (DNA): TGTGCCAGCAGCCCTCATTGGACAGGGGGCACTGAAGCTTTCTTT. Translated, it gives CASSPHWTGGTEAFF.

The chain is built from TRBV5-5 and TRBJ2-7; D is ambiguous. Germline values: CDR1 SGHKS, CDR2 YYEKEE (reference sequence). The CDR3 runs 11 residues. V was clipped by 4 bases and J by 6 bases, with 8 bases between them. The CDR3 sequence is CASSAEFEQYF. In nucleotides, the CDR3 is TGTGCCAGCAGCGCGGAGTTCGAGCAGTACTTC.

The CDR3 loop is CASSPIPGLAGATDTQYF. CDR3 nucleotides: TGTGCCAGCTCACCCATACCGGGACTAGCGGGAGCGACAGATACGCAGTATTTT. The chain recombines TRBV18 with TRBJ2-3; 14 bases agree with TRBD2. Per the germline V gene, CDR1 is KGHSH and CDR2 is LQKENI. The CDR3 has 18 amino acids. Trimming cost V 3 bases and J 3 bases; bases outside gene matches: 8.

The J gene is TRBJ2-1, the V gene TRBV6-5, with 9 positions matching TRBD2. CDR1 and CDR2 from the germline V gene are MNHEY and SVGAGI. With 0 bases clipped from V and 7 bases from J, the junction kept 4 bases outside the gene matches. CDR3 size: 15 residues. CDR3 nucleotides: TGTGCCAGCAGTTACTCGCGGGAGGGCTTGAATGAGCAGTTCTTC. Translated, it gives CASSYSREGLNEQFF.

This clone was seen once. The chain is built from TRBV11-3 and TRBJ2-3, with D maybe TRBD2 (6 bases). The ends were cut back, 1 base at V and 5 bases at J, with 13 bases in the middle. This CDR3 is 15 amino acids long. CDR1 and CDR2 from the germline V gene are SGHNT and YENEEA. The CDR3 here is CASSLVGLGGDTQYF. DNA for the CDR3: TGTGCCAGCAGCTTAGTAGGATTGGGAGGAGATACGCAGTATTTT.

This clone turned up a few times. V and J are TRBV19 and TRBJ1-4, with unresolved D. The V end lost 6 bases, the J end lost 4 bases, and 18 bases lay between the germline ends. From germline, CDR1 is LNHDA and CDR2 SQIVND (reference sequence). The CDR3 has 16 amino acids. CDR3 protein: CASSIPRRRHNEKLFF. CDR3 nucleotides: TGTGCCAGTAGCATACCCCGCCGGCGGCATAATGAAAAACTGTTTTTT.

The rearrangement links TRBV29-1 to TRBJ2-3; TRBD2 might be the D (6 bases). The length of the CDR3 is 16 residues. V was trimmed by 0 bases and J by 4 bases, leaving 17 bases between them. Looked up from germline, CDR1 is SQVTM and CDR2 is ANQGSEA. For the CDR3, the DNA is TGCAGCGTTGAAGACGTGATTAGCGGACCCTCAGATACGCAGTATTTT. This encodes CSVEDVISGPSDTQYF.

This chain links TRBV2 with TRBJ2-7; 7 bases are a match to TRBD1. This CDR3 is built from 13 residues. CDR1 and CDR2 from the germline V gene are SNHLY and FYNNEI. With 6 bases clipped from V and 2 bases from J, the junction kept 4 bases outside the gene matches. CDR3 DNA: TGTGCCAGCAGACGGCAGGGGGCCTACGAGCAGTACTTC. As protein: CASRRQGAYEQYF.

The chain links TRBV7-6 to TRBJ2-7, with D unclear. Trimming left V 1 base short and J 3 bases short, with 7 bases between. Germline V gene sequence: CDR1 SGHVS, CDR2 FNYEAQ. The length of the CDR3 is 13 residues. CDR3 region: CASSLGRYYEQYF. The DNA of the CDR3 is TGTGCCAGCAGCTTAGGCCGCTACTACGAGCAGTACTTC.

V gene TRBV5-1 combines with J gene TRBJ2-7, with TRBD1 matching over 7 bases. V was clipped by 3 bases and J by 6 bases; unmatched bases: 9. Germline CDR1 reads SGHRS; CDR2 reads YFSETQ. The CDR3 runs to 14 residues. Here the CDR3 DNA reads TGCGCCAGCAGCTCCGGGGACAGAGAGCGCGAGCAGTACTTC. Translated: CASSSGDREREQYF.

The V call is TRBV14, the J call TRBJ2-1; 9 nucleotides line up with TRBD1. V was clipped by 1 base and J by 4 bases; unmatched bases: 2. Germline lookup yields CDR1 SGHDN and CDR2 FVKESK. This CDR3 is built from 15 residues. The CDR3 DNA reads as TGTGCCAGCAGCCAAGGACAGGGGGTGTACAATGAGCAGTTCTTC. Translating gives CASSQGQGVYNEQFF.

The chain carries TRBV5-1 and TRBJ2-7; 7 bases agree with TRBD2. This CDR3 comprises 18 residues. From germline, CDR1 is SGHRS and CDR2 YFSETQ. J lost 1 base, V lost 5 bases, and 18 bases had no gene match. CDR3 sequence (DNA): TGCGCCAGCAGGACCGAGGAACTAGCGTCCCCTAAATCCTACGAGCAGTACTTC. This translates into CASRTEELASPKSYEQYF.

CDR3 sequence: CASSPLGASGRDEQYF. The CDR3 DNA is TGTGCCAGCAGTCCCCTGGGGGCTAGCGGGAGAGACGAGCAGTACTTC. The chain recombines TRBV27 with TRBJ2-7; TRBD2 matches 10 bases. The CDR3 totals 16 residues. V lost 5 bases to trimming and J lost 5 bases; unmatched junction nucleotides: 12. Looked up from germline, CDR1 is MNHEY and CDR2 is SMNVEV (reference sequence).

The chain joins TRBV12-2 to TRBJ2-7; the table names TRBD2, a call not compared with the DNA. TRBV12-2 is described as a pseudogene. CDR3 length: 14 residues. The CDR3 coding sequence is TGTGCAAGTCGCTTAAGATCCGGGATTTACGAGCAGTACTTC. Translated: CASRLRSGIYEQYF.

This clone was counted between two and nine times. V is TRBV6-1 and J is TRBJ1-1, with 9 nucleotides matching TRBD1. The CDR3 extends over 15 amino acids. V was clipped by 4 bases and J by 10 bases; unmatched bases: 13. CDR1 is MNHNS and CDR2 is SASEGT in the germline V gene. The CDR3 region is CASSGDSGTGLRAFF. The CDR3 DNA sequence: TGTGCCAGCAGTGGAGACTCCGGGACAGGGTTGCGAGCTTTCTTT.

The gene calls are TRBV28 and TRBJ2-5; TRBD1 aligns across 9 bases. CDR1 and CDR2 (germline): MDHEN, SYDVKM. J gave up 0 bases and V 5 bases, and 7 bases lay outside the gene matches. The CDR3 runs to 16 residues. CDR3 coding DNA: TGTGCCAGCAGTCCAGGGACAGGGTGGCACCAAGAGACCCAGTACTTC. Protein: CASSPGTGWHQETQYF. Using reference TRBV28 and TRBJ2-5 for the parts outside the CDR3, the full variable domain is DVKVTQSSRYLVKRTGEKVFLECVQDMDHENMFWYRQDPGLGLRLIYFSYDVKMKEKGDIPEGYSVSREKKERFSLILESASTNQTSMYLCASSPGTGWHQETQYFGPGTRLLVL.

The CDR3 loop is CASTSGAQETQYF. Written as DNA, the CDR3 is TGTGCCAGCACCTCAGGGGCCCAAGAGACCCAGTACTTC. The chain employs TRBV6-6 and TRBJ2-5; D is perhaps TRBD1 (6 bases). Per germline, CDR1 MNHNY and CDR2 SVGAGI (reference sequence). V lost 7 bases and J lost 1, with 10 bases in between. The CDR3 loop spans 13 amino acids.

There are a few counts of this clone. The V gene is TRBV6-1, the J gene TRBJ1-4; TRBD1 might be the D (5 bases). Per germline, CDR1 MNHNS and CDR2 SASEGT. The CDR3 runs to 15 residues. The V gene lost 7 bases and the J gene lost 2 bases, with 14 bases spanning the gap. CDR3 nucleotide sequence: TGTGCCAGCACGAGGGGAGGAGGGACTAATGAAAAACTGTTTTTT. It encodes CASTRGGGTNEKLFF.

The rearrangement links TRBV6-1 to TRBJ2-7, with D possibly being TRBD1 (6 bases). This CDR3 comprises 14 residues. CDR1 and CDR2 (germline): MNHNS, SASEGT. Deletions cut 4 bases from V and 2 bases from J, with 12 bases between. The CDR3 here is CASSASGTPYEQYF. DNA of the CDR3: TGTGCCAGCAGTGCCTCCGGGACACCCTACGAGCAGTACTTC.

V gene TRBV28 combines with J gene TRBJ1-1, with TRBD1 matching over 10 bases. Germline V gene sequence: CDR1 MDHEN, CDR2 SYDVKM. The V gene end was trimmed by 6 bases and the J gene end by 3 bases; junction bases not matched to a gene: 7. The CDR3 totals 15 residues. The DNA for the CDR3 is TGTGCCAGCAGCCCGACAGGGGGCCATTACACTGAAGCTTTCTTT. Translating gives CASSPTGGHYTEAFF.

Details on this clone: Other nucleotide sequences from this sample produce the same CDR3. The chain is built from TRBV6-5 and TRBJ1-5, with D possibly matching TRBD1 (6 bases). Germline-derived CDR1 and CDR2 are MNHEY and SVGAGI. V shed 7 bases and J shed 3 bases, with 13 bases lying between them. The CDR3 runs to 14 residues. CDR3 region: CASKPGQLNQPQHF. In DNA form, the CDR3 reads TGTGCCAGCAAACCAGGACAGCTCAATCAGCCCCAGCATTTT.

The rearrangement joins TRBV19 to TRBJ2-7; weak D call: TRBD1 (7 bases). With 4 bases removed from V and 0 bases from J, the gap between germline ends came to 13 bases. Germline CDR1 and CDR2: LNHDA and SQIVND (reference sequence). There are 15 residues in the CDR3. This CDR3 reads CASSTSQGGSYEQYF. CDR3 nucleotide sequence: TGTGCCAGTAGTACTTCCCAGGGGGGCTCCTACGAGCAGTACTTC.

The chain combines TRBV28 with TRBJ2-7; the match to TRBD2 covers 13 bases. V lost 2 bases, J lost 6 bases, and 10 bases stayed unmatched. This CDR3 spans 17 amino acids. CDR1 and CDR2 (germline): MDHEN, SYDVKM. The CDR3 sequence is CASSLLLAGGSLTEQYF. For the CDR3, the DNA is TGTGCCAGCAGTTTACTACTAGCGGGAGGGTCCCTTACCGAGCAGTACTTC.

This clone was detected a few times. V usage is TRBV9 and J usage is TRBJ2-5, with 9 bases identical to TRBD2. V was pared by 3 bases and J by 3 bases, with 3 bases of the junction left unmatched. The CDR3 extends over 14 amino acids. Looked up from germline, CDR1 is SGDLS and CDR2 is YYNGEE. The CDR3, as DNA: TGTGCCAGCAGCGGCCCTAGCGGGGAAGAGACCCAGTACTTC. This translates into CASSGPSGEETQYF.